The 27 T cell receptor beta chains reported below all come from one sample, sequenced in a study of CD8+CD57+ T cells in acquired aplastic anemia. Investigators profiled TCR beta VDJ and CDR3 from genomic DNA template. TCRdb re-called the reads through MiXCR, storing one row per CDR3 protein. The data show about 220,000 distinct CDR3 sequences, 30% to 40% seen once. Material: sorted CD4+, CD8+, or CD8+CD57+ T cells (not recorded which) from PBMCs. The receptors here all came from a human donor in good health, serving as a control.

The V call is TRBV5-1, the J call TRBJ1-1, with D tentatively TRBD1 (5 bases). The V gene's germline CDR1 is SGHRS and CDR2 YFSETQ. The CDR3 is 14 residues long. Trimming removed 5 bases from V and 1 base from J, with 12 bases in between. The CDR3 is CASSSDRPNTEAFF. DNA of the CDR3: TGCGCCAGCAGTTCCGACAGACCGAACACTGAAGCTTTCTTT. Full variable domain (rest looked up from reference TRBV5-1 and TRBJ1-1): KAGVTQTPRYLIKTRGQQVTLSCSPISGHRSVSWYQQTPGQGLQFLFEYFSETQRNKGNFPGRFSGRQFSNSRSEMNVSTLELGDSALYLCASSSDRPNTEAFFGQGTRLTVV.

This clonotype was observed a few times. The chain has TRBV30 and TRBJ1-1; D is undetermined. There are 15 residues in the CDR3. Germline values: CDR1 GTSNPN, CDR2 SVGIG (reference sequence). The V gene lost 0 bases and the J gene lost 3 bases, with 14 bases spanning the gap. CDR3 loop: CAWSVPPGSDTEAFF. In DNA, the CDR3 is TGTGCCTGGAGTGTACCTCCGGGGAGTGACACTGAAGCTTTCTTT.

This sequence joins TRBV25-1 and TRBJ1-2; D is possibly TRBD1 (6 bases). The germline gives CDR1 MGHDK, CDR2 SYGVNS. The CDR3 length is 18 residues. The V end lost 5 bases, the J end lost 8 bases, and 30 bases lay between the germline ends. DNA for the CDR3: TGTGCCAGCAGTTTATCGCGGTGGGGGCAGGGCCCCCCGCGGGGCTACACCTTC. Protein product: CASSLSRWGQGPPRGYTF.

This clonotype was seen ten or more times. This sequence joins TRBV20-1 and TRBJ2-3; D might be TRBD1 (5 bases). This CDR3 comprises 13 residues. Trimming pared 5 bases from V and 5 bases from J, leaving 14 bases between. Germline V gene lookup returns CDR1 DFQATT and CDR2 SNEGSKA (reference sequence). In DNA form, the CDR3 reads TGCAGTGCTGGGGCGGTTAGAGTAGATACGCAGTATTTT. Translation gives CSAGAVRVDTQYF.

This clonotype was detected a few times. The CDR3 sequence is CASSPGGDQPQHF. The CDR3 DNA is TGTGCCAGCTCACCTGGCGGTGATCAGCCCCAGCATTTT. The J gene is TRBJ1-5, the V gene TRBV18; D ambiguous. The CDR3 spans 13 residues. V was clipped by 3 bases and J by 5 bases, with 8 bases between them. Germline CDR1 reads KGHSH; CDR2 reads LQKENI.

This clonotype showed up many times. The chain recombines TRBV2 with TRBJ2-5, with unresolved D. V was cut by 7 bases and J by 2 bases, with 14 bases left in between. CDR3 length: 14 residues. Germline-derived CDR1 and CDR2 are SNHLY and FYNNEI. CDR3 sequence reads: CASTMRSAQETQYF. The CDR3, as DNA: TGTGCCAGCACCATGAGGTCGGCTCAAGAGACCCAGTACTTC.

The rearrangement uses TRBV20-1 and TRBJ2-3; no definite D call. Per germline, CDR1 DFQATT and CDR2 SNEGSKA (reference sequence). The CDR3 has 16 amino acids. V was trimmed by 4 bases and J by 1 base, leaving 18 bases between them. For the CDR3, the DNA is TGCAGTGCTACCCGCTCGGGTGTTTCTGGCACAGATACGCAGTATTTT. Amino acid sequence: CSATRSGVSGTDTQYF.

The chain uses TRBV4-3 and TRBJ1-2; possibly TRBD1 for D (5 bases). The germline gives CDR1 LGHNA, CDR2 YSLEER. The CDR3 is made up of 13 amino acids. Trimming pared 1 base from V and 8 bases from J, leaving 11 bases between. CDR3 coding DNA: TGCGCCAGCAGCCAAGCAGGGCCCGGGGGCTACACCTTC. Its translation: CASSQAGPGGYTF.

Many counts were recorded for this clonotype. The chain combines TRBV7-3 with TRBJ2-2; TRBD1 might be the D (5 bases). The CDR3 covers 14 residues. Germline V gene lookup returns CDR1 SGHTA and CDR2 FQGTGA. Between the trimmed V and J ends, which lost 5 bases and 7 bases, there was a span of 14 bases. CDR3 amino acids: CASSTGRSNGELFF. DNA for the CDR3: TGTGCCAGCAGCACAGGACGGTCGAACGGGGAGCTGTTTTTT.

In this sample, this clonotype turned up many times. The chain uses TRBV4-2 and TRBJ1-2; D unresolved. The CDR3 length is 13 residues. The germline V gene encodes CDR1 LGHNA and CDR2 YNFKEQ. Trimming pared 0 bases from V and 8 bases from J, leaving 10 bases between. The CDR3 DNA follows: TGTGCCAGCAGCCAAGAACCCCCCCCGGGCTACACCTTC. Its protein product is CASSQEPPPGYTF.

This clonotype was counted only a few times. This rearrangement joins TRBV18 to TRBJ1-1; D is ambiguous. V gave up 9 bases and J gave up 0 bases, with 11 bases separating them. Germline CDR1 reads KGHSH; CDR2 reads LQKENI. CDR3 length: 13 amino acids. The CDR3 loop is CASFVAMNTEAFF. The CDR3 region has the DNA TGTGCCAGTTTCGTGGCGATGAACACTGAAGCTTTCTTT.

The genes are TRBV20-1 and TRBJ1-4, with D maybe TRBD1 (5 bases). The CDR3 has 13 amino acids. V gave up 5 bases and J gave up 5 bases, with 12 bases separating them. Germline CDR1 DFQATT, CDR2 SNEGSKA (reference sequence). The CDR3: CSARRQPNEKLFF. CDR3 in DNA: TGCAGTGCTCGGCGACAGCCGAATGAAAAACTGTTTTTT.

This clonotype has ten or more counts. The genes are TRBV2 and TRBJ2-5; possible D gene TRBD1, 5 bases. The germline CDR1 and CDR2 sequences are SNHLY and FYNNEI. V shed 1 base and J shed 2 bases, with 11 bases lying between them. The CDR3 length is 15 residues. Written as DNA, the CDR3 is TGTGCCAGCAGTGAAGTTGGGGCAAAACAAGAGACCCAGTACTTC. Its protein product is CASSEVGAKQETQYF.

The CDR3 DNA reads as TGTGCCAGCAGTGATGGACGAGTCTATGAAAAACTGTTTTTT. Its protein is CASSDGRVYEKLFF. V usage is TRBV2 and J usage is TRBJ1-4; the D is unclear. This CDR3 region has 14 residues. V was shortened by 3 bases and J by 6 bases, with 11 bases between the two germline ends. Germline values: CDR1 SNHLY, CDR2 FYNNEI. The full variable domain, completed using reference TRBV2 and TRBJ1-4, is EPEVTQTPSHQVTQMGQEVILRCVPISNHLYFYWYRQILGQKVEFLVSFYNNEISEKSEIFDDQFSVERPDGSNFTLKIRSTKLEDSAMYFCASSDGRVYEKLFFGSGTQLSVL.

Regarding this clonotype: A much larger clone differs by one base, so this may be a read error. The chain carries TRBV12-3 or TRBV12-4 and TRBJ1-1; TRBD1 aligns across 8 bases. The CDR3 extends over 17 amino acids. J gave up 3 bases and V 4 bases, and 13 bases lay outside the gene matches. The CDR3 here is CASSCGQGRALYTEAFF. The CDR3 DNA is TGTGCCAGCAGTTGCGGACAGGGACGAGCCTTGTACACTGAAGCTTTCTTT.

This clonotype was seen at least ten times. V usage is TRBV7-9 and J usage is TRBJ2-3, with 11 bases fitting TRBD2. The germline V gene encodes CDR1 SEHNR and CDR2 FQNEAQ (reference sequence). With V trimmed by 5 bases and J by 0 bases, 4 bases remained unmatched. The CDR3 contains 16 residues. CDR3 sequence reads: CASSPGLAVSTDTQYF. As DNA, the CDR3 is TGTGCCAGCAGCCCGGGACTAGCGGTTAGCACAGATACGCAGTATTTT. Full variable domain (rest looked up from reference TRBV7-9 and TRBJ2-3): DTGVSQNPRHKITKRGQNVTFRCDPISEHNRLYWYRQTLGQGPEFLTYFQNEAQLEKSRLLSDRFSAERPKGSFSTLEIQRTEQGDSAMYLCASSPGLAVSTDTQYFGPGTRLTVL.

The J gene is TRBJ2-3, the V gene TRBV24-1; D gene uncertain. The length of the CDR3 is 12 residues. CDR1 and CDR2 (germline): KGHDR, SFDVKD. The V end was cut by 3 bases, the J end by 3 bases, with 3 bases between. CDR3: CATSDGTDTQYF. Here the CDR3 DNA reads TGTGCCACCAGTGATGGGACAGATACGCAGTATTTT.

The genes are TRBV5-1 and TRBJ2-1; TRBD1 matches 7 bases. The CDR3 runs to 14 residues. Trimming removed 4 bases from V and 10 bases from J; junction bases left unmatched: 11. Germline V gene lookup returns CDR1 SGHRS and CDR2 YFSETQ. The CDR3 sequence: CASSKDRTTYEQFF. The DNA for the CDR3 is TGCGCCAGCAGCAAGGACAGGACCACCTACGAGCAGTTCTTC. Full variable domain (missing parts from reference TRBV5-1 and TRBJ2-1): KAGVTQTPRYLIKTRGQQVTLSCSPISGHRSVSWYQQTPGQGLQFLFEYFSETQRNKGNFPGRFSGRQFSNSRSEMNVSTLELGDSALYLCASSKDRTTYEQFFGPGTRLTVL.

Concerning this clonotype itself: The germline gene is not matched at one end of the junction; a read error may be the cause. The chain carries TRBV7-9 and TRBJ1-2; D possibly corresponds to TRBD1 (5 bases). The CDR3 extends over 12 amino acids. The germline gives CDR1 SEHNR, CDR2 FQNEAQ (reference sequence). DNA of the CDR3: TGTACCAGTAACATTAGGGGCGGAGGCTACACCTTC. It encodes CTSNIRGGGYTF. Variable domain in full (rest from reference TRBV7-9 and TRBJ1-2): DTGVSQNPRHKITKRGQNVTFRCDPISEHNRLYWYRQTLGQGPEFLTYFQNEAQLEKSRLLSDRFSAERPKGSFSTLEIQRTEQGDSAMYLCTSNIRGGGYTFGSGTRLTVV.

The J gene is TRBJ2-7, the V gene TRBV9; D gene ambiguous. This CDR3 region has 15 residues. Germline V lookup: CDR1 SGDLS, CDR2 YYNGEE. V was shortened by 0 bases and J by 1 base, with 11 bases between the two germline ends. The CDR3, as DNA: TGTGCCAGCAGCGTAGCAGATCACCGGTCCTACGAGCAGTACTTC. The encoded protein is CASSVADHRSYEQYF.

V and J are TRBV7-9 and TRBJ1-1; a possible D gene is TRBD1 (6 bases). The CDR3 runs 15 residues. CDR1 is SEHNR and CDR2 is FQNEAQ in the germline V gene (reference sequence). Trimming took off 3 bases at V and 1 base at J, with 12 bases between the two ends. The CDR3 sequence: CASSFKDRQNTEAFF. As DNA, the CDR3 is TGTGCCAGCAGCTTTAAAGACAGGCAGAACACTGAAGCTTTCTTT. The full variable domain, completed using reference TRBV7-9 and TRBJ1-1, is DTGVSQNPRHKITKRGQNVTFRCDPISEHNRLYWYRQTLGQGPEFLTYFQNEAQLEKSRLLSDRFSAERPKGSFSTLEIQRTEQGDSAMYLCASSFKDRQNTEAFFGQGTRLTVV.

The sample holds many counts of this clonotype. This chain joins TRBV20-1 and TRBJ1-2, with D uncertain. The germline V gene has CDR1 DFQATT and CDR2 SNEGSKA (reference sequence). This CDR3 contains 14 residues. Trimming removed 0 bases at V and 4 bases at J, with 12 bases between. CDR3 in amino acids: CSARDLTESYGYTF. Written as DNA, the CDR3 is TGCAGTGCTAGAGATCTTACGGAAAGCTATGGCTACACCTTC.

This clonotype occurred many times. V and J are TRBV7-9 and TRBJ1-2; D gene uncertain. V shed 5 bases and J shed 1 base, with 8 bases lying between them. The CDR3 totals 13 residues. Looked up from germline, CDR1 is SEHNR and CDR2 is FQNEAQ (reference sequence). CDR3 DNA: TGTGCCAGCAGCCGCGAGAGTAACTATGGCTACACCTTC. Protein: CASSRESNYGYTF. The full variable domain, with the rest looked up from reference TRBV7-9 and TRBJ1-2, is DTGVSQNPRHKITKRGQNVTFRCDPISEHNRLYWYRQTLGQGPEFLTYFQNEAQLEKSRLLSDRFSAERPKGSFSTLEIQRTEQGDSAMYLCASSRESNYGYTFGSGTRLTVV.

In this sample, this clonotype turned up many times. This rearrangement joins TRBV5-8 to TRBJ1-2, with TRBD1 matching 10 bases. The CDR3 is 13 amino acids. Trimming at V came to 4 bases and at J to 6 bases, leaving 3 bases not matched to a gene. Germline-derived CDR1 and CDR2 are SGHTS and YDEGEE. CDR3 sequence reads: CASSPGTGDGYTF. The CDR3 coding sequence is TGTGCCAGCAGCCCAGGGACAGGGGATGGCTACACCTTC. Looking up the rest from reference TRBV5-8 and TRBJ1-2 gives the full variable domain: EAGVTQSPTHLIKTRGQQATLRCSPISGHTSVYWYQQALGLGLQFLLWYDEGEERNRGNFPPRFSGRQFPNYSSELNVNALELEDSALYLCASSPGTGDGYTFGSGTRLTVV.

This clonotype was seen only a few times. CDR3 amino acids: CASRGTGGSEQFF. In nucleotides, the CDR3 is TGTGCCAGCCGGGGGACAGGGGGGAGTGAGCAGTTCTTC. J is TRBJ2-1 and V is TRBV6-1; 11 bases match TRBD1. This CDR3 has 13 residues. Germline CDR1 and CDR2: MNHNS and SASEGT. Losses at the gene ends were 8 bases for V and 9 bases for J; bases not matched to a gene: 6.

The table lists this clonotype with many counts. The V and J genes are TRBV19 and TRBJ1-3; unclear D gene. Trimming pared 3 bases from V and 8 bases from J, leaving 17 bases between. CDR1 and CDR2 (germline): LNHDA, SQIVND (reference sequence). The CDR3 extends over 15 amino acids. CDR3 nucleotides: TGTGCCAGTAGTATCCGGGCATATGCCGGGGACACCATATATTTT. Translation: CASSIRAYAGDTIYF.

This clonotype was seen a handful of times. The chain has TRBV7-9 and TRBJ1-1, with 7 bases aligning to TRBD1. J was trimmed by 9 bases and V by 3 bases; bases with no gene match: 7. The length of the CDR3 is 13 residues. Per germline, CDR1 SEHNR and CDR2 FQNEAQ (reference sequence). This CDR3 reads CASSLGQTRQAFF. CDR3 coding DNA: TGTGCCAGCAGCTTGGGACAGACACGACAAGCTTTCTTT.